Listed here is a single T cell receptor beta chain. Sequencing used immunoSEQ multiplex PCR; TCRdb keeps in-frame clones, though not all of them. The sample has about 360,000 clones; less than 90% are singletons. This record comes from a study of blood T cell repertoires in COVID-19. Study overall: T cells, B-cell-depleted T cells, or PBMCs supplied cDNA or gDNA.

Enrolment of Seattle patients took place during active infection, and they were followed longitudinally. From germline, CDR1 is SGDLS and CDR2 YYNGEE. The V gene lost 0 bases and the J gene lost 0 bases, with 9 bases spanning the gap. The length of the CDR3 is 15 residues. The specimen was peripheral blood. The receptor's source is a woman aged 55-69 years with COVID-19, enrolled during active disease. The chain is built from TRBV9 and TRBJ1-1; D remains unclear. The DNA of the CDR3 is TGTGCCAGCAGCGTAGCTCCACAGTTGAACACTGAAGCTTTCTTT. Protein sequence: CASSVAPQLNTEAFF.